A single sample gave rise to the 11 T cell receptor beta chains below, sequenced in a study of blood T cell repertoires in COVID-19. Profiled with immunoSEQ multiplex PCR; TCRdb holds only in-frame clones, not every one. The table has tens of thousands of clones, roughly 90% seen once. What was sequenced was peripheral blood. The receptors were sampled from a man aged 65-85 years with active or convalescent COVID-19.

This sequence joins TRBV19 and TRBJ2-1; 7 bases agree with TRBD2. Losses at the gene ends were 8 bases for V and 0 bases for J; bases not matched to a gene: 7. From germline, CDR1 is LNHDA and CDR2 SQIVND (reference sequence). The CDR3 is 15 amino acids. CDR3 sequence reads: CASSDLAGSYNEQFF. CDR3 DNA: TGTGCCAGTTCCGACTTAGCGGGCTCCTACAATGAGCAGTTCTTC.

The V gene is TRBV5-1, the J gene TRBJ1-1; TRBD1 might be the D (6 bases). V lost 3 bases and J 7 bases, leaving 10 bases between the germline ends. Germline V lookup: CDR1 SGHRS, CDR2 YFSETQ. CDR3 length: 12 amino acids. The CDR3 reads CASSYGQSEAFF. The DNA for the CDR3 is TGCGCCAGCAGCTACGGACAGAGTGAAGCTTTCTTT.

This sequence joins TRBV9 and TRBJ1-5; D is undetermined. The CDR3 runs to 14 residues. The V end was cut by 3 bases, the J end by 4 bases, with 11 bases between. Per germline, CDR1 SGDLS and CDR2 YYNGEE. The CDR3 protein is CASSAYSGNQPQHF. CDR3 in DNA: TGTGCCAGCAGCGCCTACAGTGGTAATCAGCCCCAGCATTTT.

The chain employs TRBV5-1 and TRBJ1-2; D is ambiguous. The V and J ends lost 0 bases and 3 bases respectively, with 6 bases between them. The CDR3 sequence is 13 residues long. Germline V lookup: CDR1 SGHRS, CDR2 YFSETQ. Written as DNA, the CDR3 is TGCGCCAGCAGCTTGGAAGCGGACTATGGCTACACCTTC. Translated, it gives CASSLEADYGYTF. Full variable domain (outside the CDR3, taken from reference TRBV5-1 and TRBJ1-2): KAGVTQTPRYLIKTRGQQVTLSCSPISGHRSVSWYQQTPGQGLQFLFEYFSETQRNKGNFPGRFSGRQFSNSRSEMNVSTLELGDSALYLCASSLEADYGYTFGSGTRLTVV.

This clone has a handful of counts. V usage is TRBV6-5 and J usage is TRBJ2-7, with a weak D call TRBD2 (5 bases). The CDR3 covers 14 residues. The V gene's germline CDR1 is MNHEY and CDR2 SVGAGI. V gave up 0 bases and J gave up 6 bases, with 12 bases separating them. CDR3 bases: TGTGCCAGCAGTTACTCCGGACTGGCGGGCGAGCAGTACTTC. This sequence encodes CASSYSGLAGEQYF.

The chain has TRBV5-6 and TRBJ2-7, with D possibly matching TRBD1 (5 bases). The V gene's germline CDR1 is SGHDT and CDR2 YYEEEE. The CDR3 length is 14 residues. V gave up 4 bases and J gave up 1 base, with 12 bases separating them. The CDR3 DNA reads TGTGCCAGCAGCCCGACAGTTGGGTCCTACGAGCAGTACTTC. It translates to CASSPTVGSYEQYF. Together with reference TRBV5-6 and TRBJ2-7, the CDR3 gives the full variable domain: DAGVTQSPTHLIKTRGQQVTLRCSPKSGHDTVSWYQQALGQGPQFIFQYYEEEERQRGNFPDRFSGHQFPNYSSELNVNALLLGDSALYLCASSPTVGSYEQYFGPGTRLTVT.

The rearrangement uses TRBV9 and TRBJ2-2; 7 positions match TRBD1. Germline V gene lookup returns CDR1 SGDLS and CDR2 YYNGEE. The ends lost 2 bases at V and 7 bases at J; junction bases unmatched: 5. This CDR3 spans 14 amino acids. For the CDR3, the DNA is TGTGCCAGCAGCGTGACAGGGTGGGGCGGGGAGCTGTTTTTT. It encodes CASSVTGWGGELFF.

The chain combines TRBV18 with TRBJ1-4; no firm D call. V gave up 0 bases and J gave up 8 bases, with 22 bases separating them. The length of the CDR3 is 18 residues. Germline CDR1 reads KGHSH; CDR2 reads LQKENI. The CDR3 sequence: CASSPPRGNGPIGEKLFF. CDR3 coding DNA: TGTGCCAGCTCACCACCGCGGGGAAACGGCCCCATCGGGGAAAAACTGTTTTTT.

The chain combines TRBV29-1 with TRBJ1-1, with D uncertain. V was trimmed by 5 bases and J by 1 base, leaving 5 bases between them. The CDR3 runs to 11 residues. Germline V CDR1 and CDR2: SQVTM, ANQGSEA. CDR3 region: CSVRGNTEAFF. The CDR3 DNA reads TGCAGCGTTAGAGGGAACACTGAAGCTTTCTTT. Full variable domain (rest looked up from reference TRBV29-1 and TRBJ1-1): SAVISQKPSRDICQRGTSLTIQCQVDSQVTMMFWYRQQPGQSLTLIATANQGSEATYESGFVIDKFPISRPNLTFSTLTVSNMSPEDSSIYLCSVRGNTEAFFGQGTRLTVV.

This chain connects TRBV16 to TRBJ1-5; TRBD1 matches at 9 bases. Germline CDR1 and CDR2: KGHSY and FQNENV. Trimming took 2 bases from V and 5 from J; bases not matched to a gene: 7. The CDR3 totals 16 residues. Here the CDR3 reads CASSQPPGTGYQPQHF. CDR3 coding DNA: TGTGCCAGCAGCCAACCTCCCGGGACAGGGTATCAGCCCCAGCATTTT.

This chain connects TRBV5-4 to TRBJ2-3, with 8 nucleotides matching TRBD1. The CDR3 has 15 amino acids. In germline, CDR1 is SGHNT, CDR2 YYREEE (reference sequence). Germline trimming cut 2 bases from V and 3 bases from J; bases unmatched to any gene: 5. CDR3 sequence: CASSFLGQATDTQYF. CDR3 DNA sequence: TGTGCCAGCAGCTTCTTGGGACAGGCTACAGATACGCAGTATTTT.